This TCR beta chain was sequenced for a study of blood T cell repertoires in COVID-19. Overall study context: T cells, B-cell-depleted T cells, or PBMCs supplied cDNA or gDNA.

Profiling relied on immunoSEQ multiplex PCR, and the TCRdb table lists in-frame clones only, not all of them. Of about 400,000 clones listed, 70% to 90% are singletons. Membership in each cohort depended on participant-reported clinical history. This CDR3 is 18 amino acids long. The V end was cut by 2 bases, the J end by 5 bases, with 25 bases between. The germline CDR1 and CDR2 sequences are PRHDT and FYEKMQ (reference sequence). This clonotype originated in a middle-aged woman with acute COVID-19. The chain recombines TRBV13 with TRBJ2-7; TRBD1 is a possible D gene (7 bases). Sequencing input: PBMCs or T cells enriched from blood (not recorded which). This CDR3 is CASSLIRGRSRQGHEQYF. Here the CDR3 DNA reads TGTGCCAGCAGCTTAATCCGGGGGCGGTCCAGACAGGGCCACGAGCAGTACTTC.